This T cell receptor (beta chain) was recorded in a study of blood T cell repertoires in COVID-19. Study background: Samples taken during acute and convalescent COVID-19 were collected in the United States, Italy and Spain. The cDNA or gDNA used as material had been derived from T cells, B-cell-depleted T cells, or PBMCs.

In germline, CDR1 is LGHNA, CDR2 YNFKEQ. The CDR3 has 16 amino acids. Trimming removed 0 bases from V and 5 bases from J, with 11 bases in between. Per the authors' pipeline: Nucleated cell number was recorded as an estimate derived from reference gene primer amplification. Data came from immunoSEQ multiplex PCR; TCRdb stores just in-frame clones and leaves some out. Clone size and V and J calls were adopted from that table, with D and trimming inferred from the DNA. Of fewer than 70,000 clones listed, about 79% are singletons. Sequencing used peripheral blood. The TCR was taken from a human donor in a cohort sampled during active COVID-19. This chain links TRBV4-2 with TRBJ2-6; a weak D match, TRBD2 (6 bases). The CDR3 region is CASSQDWEDWANVLTF. The CDR3 region has the DNA TGTGCCAGCAGCCAAGATTGGGAGGACTGGGCCAACGTCCTGACTTTC.